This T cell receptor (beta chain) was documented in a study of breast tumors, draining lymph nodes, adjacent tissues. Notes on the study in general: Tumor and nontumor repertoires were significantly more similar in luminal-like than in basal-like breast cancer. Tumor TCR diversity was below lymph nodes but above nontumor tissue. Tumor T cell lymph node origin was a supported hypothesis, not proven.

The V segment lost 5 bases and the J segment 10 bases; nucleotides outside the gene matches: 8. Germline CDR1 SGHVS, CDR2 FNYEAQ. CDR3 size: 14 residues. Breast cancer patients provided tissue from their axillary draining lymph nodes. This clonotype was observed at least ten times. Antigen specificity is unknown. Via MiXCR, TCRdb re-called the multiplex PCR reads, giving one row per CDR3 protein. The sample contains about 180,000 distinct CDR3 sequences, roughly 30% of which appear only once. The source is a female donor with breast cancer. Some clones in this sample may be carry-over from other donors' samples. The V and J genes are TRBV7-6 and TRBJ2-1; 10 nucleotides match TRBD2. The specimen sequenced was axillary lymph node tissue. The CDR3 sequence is CASSLRALAGEQFF. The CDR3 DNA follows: TGTGCCAGCAGCCTAAGAGCACTAGCGGGAGAGCAGTTCTTC.